One and the same sample provided the 2 T cell receptor beta chains below, sequenced in a study of T cell changes during pregnancy in multiple sclerosis. Clones were sequenced by immunoSEQ multiplex PCR, and TCRdb holds only the in-frame ones, with some missing. The top ten hold under 0.55% of the sample, which has roughly 40,000 clones, around nine tenths seen once. Specimen: CD4+ T cells from peripheral blood mononuclear cells, collected in the first trimester of pregnancy. The receptors stem from a female donor in good health, enrolled as a control in a pregnancy study.

This sequence joins TRBV4-2 and TRBJ2-5; D is undetermined. Germline loops: CDR1 LGHNA, CDR2 YNFKEQ. The CDR3 is 13 residues long. V was pared by 4 bases and J by 5 bases, with 11 bases between. CDR3 nucleotides: TGTGCCAGCAGCCCGTTCAGGAAGGAGACCCAGTACTTC. Its translation is CASSPFRKETQYF.

V gene TRBV2 combines with J gene TRBJ1-2; D is possibly TRBD1 (6 bases). The ends were cut back, 6 bases at V and 8 bases at J, with 22 bases in the middle. The germline V gene has CDR1 SNHLY and CDR2 FYNNEI. This CDR3 contains 15 residues. The chain's CDR3 is CASRARTALLEGYTF. The CDR3 DNA reads as TGTGCCAGCAGAGCAAGGACAGCCCTTTTGGAAGGCTACACCTTC. The full variable domain, in which reference TRBV2 and TRBJ1-2 provide the parts outside the CDR3, is EPEVTQTPSHQVTQMGQEVILRCVPISNHLYFYWYRQILGQKVEFLVSFYNNEISEKSEIFDDQFSVERPDGSNFTLKIRSTKLEDSAMYFCASRARTALLEGYTFGSGTRLTVV.